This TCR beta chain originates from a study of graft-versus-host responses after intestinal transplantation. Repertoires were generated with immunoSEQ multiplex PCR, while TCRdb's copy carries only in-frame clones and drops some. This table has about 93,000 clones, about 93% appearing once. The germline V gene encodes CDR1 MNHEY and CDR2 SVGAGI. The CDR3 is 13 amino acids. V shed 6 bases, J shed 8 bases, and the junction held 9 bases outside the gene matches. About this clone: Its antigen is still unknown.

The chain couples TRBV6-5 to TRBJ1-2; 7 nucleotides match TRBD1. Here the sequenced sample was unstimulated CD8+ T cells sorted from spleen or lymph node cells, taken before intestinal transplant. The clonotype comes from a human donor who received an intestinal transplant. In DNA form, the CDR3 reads TGTGCCAGCAGGAGCAGGGGGTGGGAGGGCTACACCTTC. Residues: CASRSRGWEGYTF.